This T cell receptor (beta chain) emerged from a study of OX40 agonist ivuxolimab in advanced cancers. As for the study in general: As their treatment, patients were administered ivuxolimab, an agonistic anti-OX40 (CD134) antibody. Study outcomes and limitations: The study found that CD8+ T cells averaged more expanded clones than CD4+. Undetermined was the antigen specificity of the expanded peripheral T cells.

A history of autoimmune disease or systemic immunosuppression excluded patients. The assay was immunoSEQ multiplex PCR, and TCRdb's table has in-frame clones only and misses some. Found here are 70,000 to 95,000 clones, 70% to 90% of them singletons; the top ten hold over 3%. For this clone: Its matching antigen is unknown.

The clonotype was recovered from an adult with an advanced solid tumor such as melanoma, head and neck, liver or kidney cancer. The input for sequencing was CD4+ or CD8+ T cells sorted from blood, taken in a trial of the OX40 agonist ivuxolimab.

This chain's CDR3 is CASSNRVLETQYF. The CDR3 region has the DNA TGTGCCAGCAGTAACCGGGTGTTGGAGACCCAGTACTTC. The rearrangement uses TRBV2 and TRBJ2-5, with no clear D. The germline CDR1 and CDR2 sequences are SNHLY and FYNNEI. The CDR3 runs 13 residues. The V gene lost 5 bases and the J gene lost 5 bases, with 12 bases spanning the gap.